This TCR beta chain derives from a study of T-cell reconstitution after alpha-beta-depleted transplantation in children. It was with unique molecular identifiers that the TCRbeta library was prepared. TCRdb independently ran MiXCR on the PCR reads; one entry per CDR3 protein. Among around 680,000 distinct CDR3 sequences listed, around a sixth were seen once. The length of the CDR3 is 16 residues. J lost 6 bases, V lost 1 base, and 4 bases had no gene match. From germline, CDR1 is LGHNA and CDR2 YSLEER. Only a few counts were recorded for this clonotype. This TCR derives from a human donor who donated a stem cell graft to a child with acute myeloid leukemia. The chain uses TRBV4-3 and TRBJ2-1; TRBD2 agrees at 12 bases. The sample consisted of PBMCs from the stem cell graft donor, taken from the stem cell graft. The CDR3 loop reads CASSQGPSGGANEQFF. Written as DNA, the CDR3 is TGCGCCAGCAGCCAAGGACCTAGCGGGGGGGCCAATGAGCAGTTCTTC.